Listed below are T cell receptor beta chains from one sample, sequenced in a study of CD8+ T cells in alopecia areata. Some clones are missing from TCRdb's copy, which holds only in-frame ones; the method was immunoSEQ multiplex PCR. This table has 150,000 to 200,000 clones, approximately 57% appearing once. The sequencing here drew on CD4+ T cells sorted from blood, taken at week 24, from a patient treated with tofacitinib. The receptors derive from a human donor with alopecia areata. The CDR3 runs from the conserved cysteine through the conserved F or W. The D gene is left open where the match is weak. Size is stated for part of the rows, as once, few or many counts, or as a class when the clone is expanded.

V	D	size	J	DNA	CDR3
TRBV14	.	.	TRBJ1-1	TGTGCCAGCAGCCCAAATCTCAACACTGAAGCTTTCTTT	CASSPNLNTEAFF
TRBV6-4	TRBD1	many	TRBJ1-1	TGTGCCAGCAGATCGTGGACAGGGAACACTGAAGCTTTCTTT	CASRSWTGNTEAFF
TRBV5-6	.	.	TRBJ1-1	TGTGCCAGCAGGAGACAAGACACTGAAGCTTTCTTT	CASRRQDTEAFF
TRBV7-8	.	many	TRBJ2-2	TGTGCCAGCAGCTACCAGGGGCATACCGGGGAGCTGTTTTTT	CASSYQGHTGELFF
TRBV30	.	.	TRBJ1-1	TGTGCCTGGCGGACGGGAAACACTGAAGCTTTCTTT	CAWRTGNTEAFF
TRBV29-1	.	many	TRBJ2-3	TGCAGCGTTGAAATCTCCGGGGGCGGTACGCAGTATTTT	CSVEISGGGTQYF
TRBV18	TRBD2	.	TRBJ2-7	TGTGCCAGCTCACCCCGGGGGGGAGACTACGAGCAGTACTTC	CASSPRGGDYEQYF
TRBV6-5	TRBD1	.	TRBJ2-7	TGTGCCAGCAGCTCGGGACAGGGGACCCTAAAGCAGTACTTC	CASSSGQGTLKQYF
TRBV29-1	TRBD1	.	TRBJ2-1	TGCAGCGTTGACCCAGTGACAGGGGTCAATGAGCAGTTCTTC	CSVDPVTGVNEQFF
TRBV9	.	.	TRBJ2-2	TGTGCCAGCAGCGTAGAGGGAGCCGGGGAGCTGTTTTTT	CASSVEGAGELFF
TRBV2	.	few	TRBJ1-4	TGTGCCAGCAGTCCTAACTACTCAACTAATGAAAAACTGTTTTTT	CASSPNYSTNEKLFF
TRBV25-1	.	.	TRBJ1-6	TGTGCCAGCAGTGCCCCGACAGTAGGGCCTTCACCCCTCCACTTT	CASSAPTVGPSPLHF
TRBV29-1	TRBD2	.	TRBJ2-7	TGCAGCGCCCATAGCGGGGCCTCCTACGAGCAGTACTTC	CSAHSGASYEQYF
TRBV29-1	TRBD1	.	TRBJ2-3	TGCAGCGTTGGGTCGGACCACAGGGGTGATACGCAGTATTTT	CSVGSDHRGDTQYF
TRBV14	.	.	TRBJ2-7	TGTGCCAGCAGCCAAGGGGCAGGGCCCCTCTACGAGCAGTACTTC	CASSQGAGPLYEQYF
TRBV28	.	few	TRBJ2-7	TGTGCCAGCAGAAGAACAGGAGCTAGTAACTACGAGCAGTACTTC	CASRRTGASNYEQYF
TRBV5-1	.	.	TRBJ2-2	TGCGCCAGCAGCTCAGTGACCGGGGAGCTGTTTTTT	CASSSVTGELFF
TRBV25-1	.	.	TRBJ1-1	TGTGCCAGCAGTGAAACCGGACTTCAGAACACTGAAGCTTTCTTT	CASSETGLQNTEAFF
TRBV15	.	.	TRBJ2-3	TGTGCCACCAGCAGAGGGTCGTTGGGGGCAGATACGCAGTATTTT	CATSRGSLGADTQYF
TRBV9	.	many	TRBJ1-5	TGTGCCAGCAGCGTAGGAGTAGGGGATCAGCCCCAGCATTTT	CASSVGVGDQPQHF
TRBV11-2	TRBD1	.	TRBJ1-4	TGTGCCAGCAGTTTAGGAGCAGGGGGATCTAATGAAAAACTGTTTTTT	CASSLGAGGSNEKLFF
TRBV5-6	.	few	TRBJ1-4	TGTGCCAGCAGCAGATCAACTAATGAAAAACTGTTTTTT	CASSRSTNEKLFF
TRBV2	.	.	TRBJ1-5	TGTGCCAGCAGTGGACTGGGGGGCTCGGGTCAGCCCCAGCATTTT	CASSGLGGSGQPQHF
TRBV10-3	.	.	TRBJ2-7	TGTGCCATCAGTGATGATGTAGTTAGTTCTGCCGAGCAGTACTTC	CAISDDVVSSAEQYF
TRBV7-9	.	few	TRBJ1-4	TGTGCCAGCAGTTCTCCTCGGGTCCCTAATGAAAAACTGTTTTTT	CASSSPRVPNEKLFF
TRBV7-9	.	.	TRBJ2-5	TGTGCCAGCAGCTCCACAGGGCAAGAGACCCAGTACTTC	CASSSTGQETQYF
TRBV4-3	TRBD1	few	TRBJ2-3	TGCGCCAGCAGCCAAAGACAGGGGGCTATAGATACGCAGTATTTT	CASSQRQGAIDTQYF
TRBV25-1	.	.	TRBJ2-2	TGTGCCAGCAGTGAAACTAGACAGACACTCACCGGGGAGCTGTTTTTT	CASSETRQTLTGELFF
TRBV4-1	.	once	TRBJ2-2	TGCGCCAGCAGCCAGACCGGTGCGAACACCGGGGAGCTGTTTTTT	CASSQTGANTGELFF
TRBV27	TRBD2	.	TRBJ2-2	TGTGCCAGCAGTTTATCGATGGGAGGGTTCGGGGAGCTGTTTTTT	CASSLSMGGFGELFF
TRBV30	.	.	TRBJ1-2	TGTGCCTGGAGTGTACTGGGGGGCTATGGCTACACCTTC	CAWSVLGGYGYTF
TRBV5-1	.	.	TRBJ2-5	TGCGCCAGCAGCGAGAAGGGGATCCAAGAGACCCAGTACTTC	CASSEKGIQETQYF
TRBV23-1	TRBD1	.	TRBJ1-6	TGCGCCAGCAGTCAATCCGGGACAGATAATTCACCCCTCCACTTT	CASSQSGTDNSPLHF
TRBV29-1	.	.	TRBJ1-1	TGCAGCGTTGTAGGTCAGGTGACGAACACTGAAGCTTTCTTT	CSVVGQVTNTEAFF
TRBV4-1	TRBD1	.	TRBJ1-6	TGCGCCAGCAGCCTTCCCGGGACAGCAGATTCACCCCTCCACTTT	CASSLPGTADSPLHF
TRBV18	.	.	TRBJ2-7	TGTGCCAGCTCACCACGGAGCTCCTACGAGCAGTACTTC	CASSPRSSYEQYF
TRBV25-1	.	.	TRBJ2-4	TGTGCCAGCAGTGCGCGTGCGGGGTCAGGGCAAAACATTCAGTACTTC	CASSARAGSGQNIQYF
TRBV6-5	.	once	TRBJ1-2	TGTGCCAGCAGGGAAGCGGGGAGCTACACCTTC	CASREAGSYTF
TRBV28	.	.	TRBJ2-6	TGTGCCAGCAGTTTTTCCCGAGGGGCCAACGTCCTGACTTTC	CASSFSRGANVLTF
TRBV7-9	TRBD1	.	TRBJ1-2	TGTGCCGGGGGGACAGTCAACTATGGCTACACCTTC	CAGGTVNYGYTF
TRBV7-2	.	few	TRBJ1-2	TGTGCCAGCAGCTTGTACCAGGGTGATGGCTACACCTTC	CASSLYQGDGYTF
TRBV30	TRBD1	.	TRBJ2-2	TGTGCCGGTGTTCCGGGACAGACGAACACCGGGGAGCTGTTTTTT	CAGVPGQTNTGELFF
TRBV10-3	TRBD1	.	TRBJ1-6	TGTGCCGTCGACAGGGGAGAATCACCCCTCCACTTT	CAVDRGESPLHF
TRBV29-1	.	.	TRBJ1-4	TGCAGCGTAGTTGCAACTAATGAAAAACTGTTTTTT	CSVVATNEKLFF
TRBV30	.	.	TRBJ1-1	TGTGCCTGGAACCACGGGAACACTGAAGCTTTCTTT	CAWNHGNTEAFF
TRBV30	TRBD1	.	TRBJ1-6	TGTGCCTGGAGTACCCGCGGCAGGGGGCTCAACTATAATTCACCCCTCCACTTT	CAWSTRGRGLNYNSPLHF
TRBV15	.	.	TRBJ2-5	TGTGCCACCAGCAGAGGACTTGGTGGGGAGACCCAGTACTTC	CATSRGLGGETQYF
TRBV29-1	.	.	TRBJ1-1	TGCAGCCCCCAGAACCTAAGGGGACAAGCTTTCTTT	CSPQNLRGQAFF
TRBV4-3	TRBD1	.	TRBJ2-7	TGCGCCAGCAGCCTAAGGACAGGGGCTCAATACGAGCAGTACTTC	CASSLRTGAQYEQYF
TRBV5-1	.	.	TRBJ2-7	TGCGCCAGCAGCTTAACAGGTCAAGCGTCCTACGAGCAGTACTTC	CASSLTGQASYEQYF
TRBV7-2	.	.	TRBJ1-2	TGTGCCAGCAGCCCGATCCGGGGGTTCTATGGCTACACCTTC	CASSPIRGFYGYTF
TRBV15	TRBD1	.	TRBJ1-2	TGTGCCACCAGCAGAGCAGGGGGCTTTGTTGGCTACACCTTC	CATSRAGGFVGYTF
TRBV7-9	.	.	TRBJ2-5	TGTGCCAGCAGCTTCATGGGGCCCACTAGTGAGACCCAGTACTTC	CASSFMGPTSETQYF
TRBV30	TRBD1	.	TRBJ1-1	TGTGCCTGGAGTGCGATCGGGACAGCCAACACTGAAGCTTTCTTT	CAWSAIGTANTEAFF